Below are 22 T cell receptor beta chains sequenced from a single sample in a study of shared clonotypes between healthy human individuals. TCRdb's table, derived via immunoSEQ multiplex PCR, lists solely in-frame clones and lacks some. The sample consists of 550,000 to 750,000 clones, nearly 97% of them appearing once. Cells designated naive CD8 were CD45RO-negative and were positively selected for CCR7, with terminally differentiated effector memory CD45RA+ cells excluded. The source material was naive CD8+ T cells sorted from blood. These receptor sequences come from a woman aged 30 to 39 in good health.

V usage is TRBV1 and J usage is TRBJ2-1; TRBD2, as called in the table, went unchecked against the DNA. TRBV1 is deemed a pseudogene. This CDR3 comprises 16 residues. CDR3 sequence (DNA): TGCACCAGCAGCCAAGATGGTATTCGAGCCGACAATGAGCAGTTCTTC. As protein: CTSSQDGIRADNEQFF.

The chain combines TRBV7-9 with TRBJ2-1; TRBD2 is a possible D gene (6 bases). The CDR3 spans 16 residues. Germline CDR1 SEHNR, CDR2 FQNEAQ (reference sequence). V was trimmed by 3 bases and J by 2 bases, leaving 14 bases between them. CDR3 residues: CASSFGVAEAYNEQFF. CDR3 nucleotides: TGTGCCAGCAGCTTTGGGGTAGCGGAAGCCTACAATGAGCAGTTCTTC.

Turning to this clone: Its ends do not fully match the called genes, so a read error is possible. The chain uses TRBV19 and TRBJ1-5; possible D gene TRBD1, 5 bases. The CDR3 totals 20 residues. Germline CDR1 reads LNHDA; CDR2 reads SQIVND (reference sequence). CDR3 sequence reads: CANSITRRGIWRYGNQPQHF. CDR3 DNA: TGTGCCAATAGTATTACGCGGCGGGGCATATGGCGTTACGGCAATCAGCCCCAGCATTTT.

V and J are TRBV11-2 and TRBJ1-4; 10 bases align to TRBD1. The CDR3 sequence is 15 residues long. J was trimmed by 7 bases and V by 5 bases; bases with no gene match: 7. The V gene's germline CDR1 is SGHAT and CDR2 FQNNGV. CDR3 amino acids: CASSATRTGGEKLFF. The CDR3 DNA sequence: TGTGCCAGCAGCGCGACCCGGACAGGGGGTGAAAAACTGTTTTTT.

In this sample, this clone turned up once. The CDR3 DNA reads as TGCGCCAGCAGCTTGGAGGGGGGGCTCACTGAAGCTTTCTTT. Protein sequence: CASSLEGGLTEAFF. The chain is built from TRBV5-1 and TRBJ1-1, with D tentatively TRBD1 (6 bases). This CDR3 is built from 14 residues. V lost 0 bases and J lost 4, with 10 bases in between. In germline, CDR1 is SGHRS, CDR2 YFSETQ. The variable domain in full, with the rest retrieved from reference TRBV5-1 and TRBJ1-1, is KAGVTQTPRYLIKTRGQQVTLSCSPISGHRSVSWYQQTPGQGLQFLFEYFSETQRNKGNFPGRFSGRQFSNSRSEMNVSTLELGDSALYLCASSLEGGLTEAFFGQGTRLTVV.

This sequence joins TRBV28 and TRBJ1-5, with D possibly TRBD1 on 6 matching bases. Germline CDR1 reads MDHEN; CDR2 reads SYDVKM. Trimming cost V 3 bases and J 2 bases, with 14 bases left between them. The CDR3 has 16 residues. The CDR3 coding sequence is TGTGCCAGCAGTTTTACAGGGCCAAGGGGCAATCAGCCCCAGCATTTT. Translating it yields CASSFTGPRGNQPQHF.

This rearrangement joins TRBV29-1 to TRBJ2-1; D possibly corresponds to TRBD2 (6 bases). Trimming left V 6 bases short and J 4 bases short, with 13 bases between. The germline CDR1 and CDR2 sequences are SQVTM and ANQGSEA. This CDR3 has 13 amino acids. Here the CDR3 DNA reads TGCAGCGTGAAACTAGCCCAGTACAATGAGCAGTTCTTC. It translates to CSVKLAQYNEQFF.

The V call is TRBV27, the J call TRBJ2-3; D may be TRBD2 (5 bases). The germline V and J ends were trimmed by 7 bases and 3 bases, with 17 bases remaining between them. Germline CDR1 MNHEY, CDR2 SMNVEV (reference sequence). There are 15 residues in the CDR3. CDR3 coding DNA: TGTGCCAGCACCCGAGCGGTCGCAGGAACAGATACGCAGTATTTT. It encodes CASTRAVAGTDTQYF.

The chain uses TRBV7-8 and TRBJ2-5, with 7 positions matching TRBD2. CDR3 length equals 16 residues. Germline lookup yields CDR1 SGHVS and CDR2 FQNEAQ. The V and J ends lost 4 bases and 1 base, in that order; junction bases with no gene match: 9. The CDR3 region is CASSSLTSEIQETQYF. DNA of the CDR3: TGTGCCAGCAGCTCACTTACTAGCGAGATCCAAGAGACCCAGTACTTC.

J is TRBJ2-5 and V is TRBV27; D may be TRBD1 (5 bases). V was pared by 8 bases and J by 5 bases, with 18 bases between. The CDR3 extends over 14 amino acids. Germline V gene sequence: CDR1 MNHEY, CDR2 SMNVEV (reference sequence). CDR3 sequence: CASGPLPGMETQYF. The CDR3, as DNA: TGTGCCAGCGGACCATTACCAGGGATGGAGACCCAGTACTTC.

Notes on this clone: An end of the junction does not agree with germline; a read error may underlie this. The V and J genes are TRBV11-2 and TRBJ2-3; 8 bases match TRBD2. Germline lookup yields CDR1 SGHAT and CDR2 FQNNGV. The CDR3 extends over 18 amino acids. CDR3 region: CASSRGTLTGGSRDTQYF. The CDR3 bases are TGTGCCAGCAGCCGAGGCACCCTTACGGGAGGGAGCAGAGATACGCAGTATTTT.

The rearrangement uses TRBV11-2 and TRBJ2-1, with TRBD2 matching 9 bases. The trim removed 0 bases at V and 2 bases at J, leaving 5 bases unmatched. Germline V gives CDR1 SGHAT, CDR2 FQNNGV. This CDR3 contains 17 residues. The CDR3 DNA reads TGTGCCAGCAGCTTAGATTCACTAGCGGGTCCCTACAATGAGCAGTTCTTC. Translated: CASSLDSLAGPYNEQFF.

The gene calls are TRBV9 and TRBJ2-1; possibly TRBD2 for D (5 bases). CDR1 is SGDLS, CDR2 YYNGEE, per germline. V lost 0 bases to trimming and J lost 0 bases, with 13 bases between them. CDR3 size: 17 residues. The CDR3 DNA reads as TGTGCCAGCAGCGTAGTAGGTAGCGCGAGCTCCTACAATGAGCAGTTCTTC. Amino acid sequence: CASSVVGSASSYNEQFF.

The genes are TRBV6-1 and TRBJ2-2; no firm D call. In germline, CDR1 is MNHNS, CDR2 SASEGT. The V gene lost 3 bases and the J gene lost 0 bases, with 8 bases spanning the gap. The CDR3 contains 15 residues. The CDR3 DNA reads TGTGCCAGCAGTGAGGCCAGGTCGAACACCGGGGAGCTGTTTTTT. This sequence encodes CASSEARSNTGELFF.

The chain uses TRBV28 and TRBJ1-3; D is unresolved. The CDR3 length is 15 residues. Germline V gene data show CDR1 as MDHEN and CDR2 as SYDVKM. The V gene lost 6 bases and the J gene lost 0 bases, with 12 bases spanning the gap. CDR3 residues: CASSKDGSSGNTIYF. The CDR3 nucleotides are TGTGCCAGCAGCAAGGACGGTAGCTCTGGAAACACCATATATTTT.

The chain combines TRBV7-6 with TRBJ2-1; D is unclear. The CDR3 spans 12 residues. CDR1 and CDR2 from the germline V gene are SGHVS and FNYEAQ. Trimming stripped 5 bases from V and 9 bases from J, with 11 bases between. The CDR3 reads CASSLGGGEQFF. The CDR3 DNA is TGTGCCAGCAGCCTAGGTGGCGGTGAGCAGTTCTTC.

The rearrangement links TRBV4-1 to TRBJ2-5; a possible D gene is TRBD2 (5 bases). Germline V gene sequence: CDR1 MGHRA, CDR2 YSYEKL. The V end was cut by 4 bases, the J end by 7 bases, with 22 bases between. This CDR3 is built from 16 residues. CDR3: CASSPDGRRPPGTQYF. CDR3 nucleotide sequence: TGCGCCAGCAGCCCTGATGGACGGAGGCCCCCGGGGACCCAGTACTTC.

The chain joins TRBV5-8 to TRBJ2-1, with D hard to call. With 1 base removed from V and 8 bases from J, the gap between germline ends came to 10 bases. The CDR3 has 13 residues. Per germline, CDR1 SGHTS and CDR2 YDEGEE. The CDR3 DNA reads as TGTGCCAGCAGCTTGAGTCCAGTTGATGAGCAGTTCTTC. Its translation is CASSLSPVDEQFF.

The rearrangement joins TRBV30 to TRBJ1-1; 7 positions match TRBD1. Trimming at V came to 0 bases and at J to 7 bases, leaving 5 bases not matched to a gene. This CDR3 is 13 amino acids long. Germline V CDR1 and CDR2: GTSNPN, SVGIG (reference sequence). The CDR3 sequence is CAWSVGTASEAFF. CDR3 nucleotides: TGTGCCTGGAGTGTGGGGACAGCTAGTGAAGCTTTCTTT.

The rearrangement joins TRBV19 to TRBJ1-1; TRBD1 aligns across 7 bases. CDR1 is LNHDA, CDR2 SQIVND, per germline (reference sequence). This CDR3 has 15 amino acids. J lost 0 bases, V lost 1 base, and 2 bases had no gene match. The CDR3 here is CASSIGGQMNTEAFF. For the CDR3, the DNA is TGTGCCAGTAGTATAGGGGGACAGATGAACACTGAAGCTTTCTTT.

The V and J genes are TRBV4-1 and TRBJ2-7; 9 bases match TRBD2. Germline V gene data show CDR1 as MGHRA and CDR2 as YSYEKL. This CDR3 region has 15 residues. V dropped 0 bases and J dropped 2; count of bases not matched to a gene: 2. CDR3 protein: CASSQETSGTYEQYF. The CDR3 DNA reads TGCGCCAGCAGCCAAGAGACTAGCGGTACCTACGAGCAGTACTTC.

The rearrangement links TRBV15 to TRBJ2-7; 11 bases line up with TRBD2. This CDR3 has 15 residues. Trimming took 0 bases from V and 6 from J; bases not matched to a gene: 4. Germline CDR1 is LNHNV and CDR2 is YYDKDF (reference sequence). The CDR3 loop reads CATSRDRLAGGEQYF. Here the CDR3 DNA reads TGTGCCACCAGCAGAGATCGGCTAGCGGGAGGCGAGCAGTACTTC.